Each of the 20 T cell receptor beta chains below was sequenced from the same sample in a study of cytomegalovirus exposure and HLA in healthy donors. The primer mix had 60 Vbeta and 13 Jbeta primers. The protocol was immunoSEQ multiplex PCR, while the TCRdb copy is restricted to in-frame clones and leaves out a portion. The sample holds over 45,000 clones, approximately 78% seen once. Sequenced input: PBMCs. The source of these receptors is a female donor in good health and CMV-seronegative.

This sequence joins TRBV11-3 and TRBJ2-3, with TRBD2 matching over 7 bases. Per germline, CDR1 SGHNT and CDR2 YENEEA. V shed 5 bases and J 2 bases; nucleotides not matched to a gene: 1. This CDR3 region has 13 residues. The CDR3 bases are TGTGCCAGCAGCCAGCGGGACACAGATACGCAGTATTTT. It encodes CASSQRDTDTQYF.

This clone was recorded once. The CDR3 region has the DNA TGTGCCAGCAGCTTTAGACTAGCGGGCCGCACAGATACGCAGTATTTT. Translated: CASSFRLAGRTDTQYF. V gene TRBV5-4 combines with J gene TRBJ2-3; 10 bases match TRBD2. After removal of 2 bases from V and 1 base from J, the junction contained 4 bases not matched to a gene. There are 16 residues in the CDR3. From germline, CDR1 is SGHNT and CDR2 YYREEE (reference sequence).

The chain's CDR3 is CASSLVAGNQPQHF. DNA of the CDR3: TGCGCCAGCAGCCTAGTGGCAGGGAATCAGCCCCAGCATTTT. This rearrangement joins TRBV4-1 to TRBJ1-5, with D perhaps matching TRBD1 (5 bases). V was cut by 4 bases and J by 4 bases, with 11 bases left in between. This CDR3 spans 14 amino acids. Germline V gene sequence: CDR1 MGHRA, CDR2 YSYEKL.

On this clone itself: The conserved closing phenylalanine or tryptophan is absent in this CDR3, likely reflecting a read error. The chain carries TRBV5-6 and TRBJ1-2; D perhaps matches TRBD1 (6 bases). Per germline, CDR1 SGHDT and CDR2 YYEEEE. Deletions cut 0 bases from V and 6 bases from J, with 15 bases between. The CDR3 consists of 15 residues. The CDR3 spells CASSLARGSRNGYTL. The CDR3 DNA follows: TGTGCCAGCAGCTTGGCGAGGGGGAGTAGGAATGGCTACACCCTC.

The chain combines TRBV6-1 with TRBJ1-5; unclear D gene. Trimming took 6 bases from V and 10 from J, leaving 22 bases between them. CDR1 is MNHNS, CDR2 SASEGT, per germline. This CDR3 is 15 amino acids long. The CDR3 nucleotides are TGTGCCAGCAGAGCCAGGATGGCCAACCCCGGACCCCAGCATTTT. Translation: CASRARMANPGPQHF.

This chain connects TRBV7-9 to TRBJ2-1, with D possibly being TRBD1 (6 bases). The CDR3 totals 16 residues. CDR1 and CDR2 (germline): SEHNR, FQNEAQ (reference sequence). Trimming cost V 5 bases and J 1 base, with 15 bases left between them. CDR3 sequence reads: CASSARAGVSYNEQFF. CDR3 DNA: TGTGCCAGCAGCGCCAGAGCAGGGGTTTCCTACAATGAGCAGTTCTTC.

The chain carries TRBV5-1 and TRBJ1-1; unclear D gene. CDR1 and CDR2 (germline): SGHRS, YFSETQ. V shed 7 bases and J shed 1 base, with 17 bases lying between them. The CDR3 extends over 15 amino acids. CDR3 loop: CASESAPESNTEAFF. In nucleotides, the CDR3 is TGCGCCAGCGAGTCCGCACCCGAATCGAACACTGAAGCTTTCTTT.

Only a few counts were recorded for this clone. The rearrangement joins TRBV15 to TRBJ2-3; TRBD1 matches 7 bases. This CDR3 is built from 15 residues. Unmatched junction bases numbered 3, after V lost 3 bases and J lost 0 bases. Per germline, CDR1 LNHNV and CDR2 YYDKDF (reference sequence). CDR3 nucleotides: TGTGCCACCAGCAGCCGACAGGGCAGCACAGATACGCAGTATTTT. It specifies CATSSRQGSTDTQYF.

This clone was seen just once. This chain uses TRBV7-9 with TRBJ1-4, with D maybe TRBD1 (5 bases). The CDR3 runs to 15 residues. V was clipped by 5 bases and J by 0 bases, with 10 bases between them. Germline values: CDR1 SEHNR, CDR2 FQNEAQ (reference sequence). In DNA, the CDR3 is TGTGCCAGCAGCCCAGAGACAGCAACTAATGAAAAACTGTTTTTT. It codes for CASSPETATNEKLFF.

J is TRBJ1-2 and V is TRBV11-2; D uncertain. This CDR3 is 14 amino acids long. Trimming took off 7 bases at V and 4 bases at J, with 16 bases between the two ends. Germline V CDR1 and CDR2: SGHAT, FQNNGV. CDR3 protein: CASNPEGGSYGYTF. The CDR3 nucleotides are TGTGCCAGCAACCCGGAGGGAGGTTCCTATGGCTACACCTTC.

The chain links TRBV6-5 to TRBJ2-5; possible D gene TRBD1, 8 bases. The CDR3 totals 14 residues. Looked up from germline, CDR1 is MNHEY and CDR2 is SVGAGI. Between the trimmed V and J ends, which lost 5 bases and 2 bases, there was a span of 12 bases. The CDR3 DNA sequence: TGTGCCAGCAGTCACAGGGGGGGACAAGAGACCCAGTACTTC. This codes for CASSHRGGQETQYF.

The chain couples TRBV7-2 to TRBJ2-5, with a weak D call TRBD1 (5 bases). Per germline, CDR1 SGHTA and CDR2 FQGNSA. The V gene lost 5 bases and the J gene lost 1 base, with 11 bases spanning the gap. The CDR3 loop spans 14 amino acids. The CDR3 loop is CASSPWGRQETQYF. The DNA for the CDR3 is TGTGCCAGCAGCCCGTGGGGCCGCCAAGAGACCCAGTACTTC.

The chain has TRBV30 and TRBJ2-7, with D maybe TRBD2 (7 bases). Germline lookup yields CDR1 GTSNPN and CDR2 SVGIG (reference sequence). With 8 bases removed from V and 4 bases from J, the gap between germline ends came to 18 bases. This CDR3 comprises 13 residues. CDR3 in DNA: TGTGCCGCTTTGGGGGGGGGCTTATACGAGCAGTACTTC. It translates to CAALGGGLYEQYF.

The chain links TRBV5-1 to TRBJ2-1; TRBD2 aligns across 11 bases. CDR1 and CDR2 (germline): SGHRS, YFSETQ. Trimming cost V 1 base and J 9 bases; bases outside gene matches: 6. The CDR3 loop spans 15 amino acids. This CDR3 is CASSLRIAGGTEQFF. The CDR3 coding sequence is TGCGCCAGCAGCTTGAGGATAGCGGGAGGGACTGAGCAGTTCTTC.

This clone has a handful of counts. The chain joins TRBV18 to TRBJ1-1; 7 bases map to TRBD1. V lost 3 bases, J lost 4 bases, and 14 bases stayed unmatched. Germline V CDR1 and CDR2: KGHSH, LQKENI. The CDR3 extends over 17 amino acids. CDR3 protein: CASSPTSGGTEGTEAFF. The CDR3 DNA sequence: TGTGCCAGCTCACCGACTTCCGGCGGGACAGAGGGCACTGAAGCTTTCTTT.

The chain joins TRBV18 to TRBJ2-7; D might be TRBD2 (6 bases). The V end was cut by 2 bases, the J end by 5 bases, with 13 bases between. CDR1 and CDR2 (germline): KGHSH, LQKENI. CDR3 length: 14 residues. CDR3 in DNA: TGTGCCAGCTCACCAGGAGGGCTGCCCGACGAGCAGTACTTC. It codes for CASSPGGLPDEQYF.

The chain is built from TRBV5-6 and TRBJ1-2; 7 bases are a match to TRBD1. Germline values: CDR1 SGHDT, CDR2 YYEEEE. This CDR3 has 15 residues. Unmatched junction bases numbered 10, after V lost 4 bases and J lost 4 bases. The CDR3 region is CASSPLQGEIYGYTF. The DNA of the CDR3 is TGTGCCAGCAGCCCGTTGCAGGGGGAAATCTATGGCTACACCTTC. Supplemented by reference TRBV5-6 and TRBJ1-2, the full variable domain reads DAGVTQSPTHLIKTRGQQVTLRCSPKSGHDTVSWYQQALGQGPQFIFQYYEEEERQRGNFPDRFSGHQFPNYSSELNVNALLLGDSALYLCASSPLQGEIYGYTFGSGTRLTVV.

The chain carries TRBV6-1 and TRBJ1-5, with 7 bases lining up with TRBD1. With V trimmed by 9 bases and J by 3 bases, 8 bases remained unmatched. The CDR3 is 14 amino acids. Looked up from germline, CDR1 is MNHNS and CDR2 is SASEGT. CDR3 sequence: CASNYRGDNQPQHF. DNA of the CDR3: TGTGCCAGTAACTACAGGGGTGACAATCAGCCCCAGCATTTT.

The rearrangement joins TRBV5-4 to TRBJ2-1; a possible D gene is TRBD1 (6 bases). V lost 4 bases, J lost 0 bases, and 14 bases lay in between. This CDR3 contains 16 residues. The germline CDR1 and CDR2 sequences are SGHNT and YYREEE (reference sequence). The CDR3: CASSRTVVSSYNEQFF. CDR3 nucleotide sequence: TGTGCCAGCAGCAGGACAGTGGTAAGCTCCTACAATGAGCAGTTCTTC. Supplemented by reference TRBV5-4 and TRBJ2-1, the full variable domain reads ETGVTQSPTHLIKTRGQQVTLRCSSQSGHNTVSWYQQALGQGPQFIFQYYREEENGRGNFPPRFSGLQFPNYSSELNVNALELDDSALYLCASSRTVVSSYNEQFFGPGTRLTVL.

A few counts support this clone. This specimen includes other DNA sequences encoding the same CDR3. J is TRBJ1-4 and V is TRBV19; 7 bases map to TRBD1. CDR1 and CDR2 (germline): LNHDA, SQIVND (reference sequence). V was pared by 7 bases and J by 0 bases, with 11 bases of the junction left unmatched. There are 17 residues in the CDR3. This CDR3 is CASNNTGDSTTNEKLFF. The CDR3 DNA reads as TGTGCCAGTAACAATACCGGGGACAGCACAACTAATGAAAAACTGTTTTTT.